The 9 T cell receptor beta chains in this list originate from one sample, sequenced in a study of blood T cell repertoires in COVID-19. Some clones are missing from TCRdb's copy, which holds only in-frame ones; the method was immunoSEQ multiplex PCR. Among roughly 100,000 clones listed, around 82% were seen once. The sequenced sample consisted of peripheral blood. These receptors were collected from a human donor in a cohort sampled during active or convalescent COVID-19.

The CDR3 is CASSASDGYTF. Here the CDR3 DNA reads TGTGCCAGCAGTGCGTCGGATGGCTACACCTTC. V and J are TRBV12-3 or TRBV12-4 and TRBJ1-2; D not resolved. The CDR3 consists of 11 residues. Trimming took 5 bases from V and 6 from J, leaving 7 bases between them.

The chain links TRBV29-1 to TRBJ1-1, with 12 bases identical to TRBD1. V dropped 7 bases and J dropped 5; count of bases not matched to a gene: 5. Germline CDR1 and CDR2: SQVTM and ANQGSEA. The CDR3 extends over 13 amino acids. This CDR3 reads CSAGTGGETEAFF. DNA for the CDR3: TGCAGCGCAGGGACAGGGGGCGAAACTGAAGCTTTCTTT. Supplemented by reference TRBV29-1 and TRBJ1-1, the full variable domain reads SAVISQKPSRDICQRGTSLTIQCQVDSQVTMMFWYRQQPGQSLTLIATANQGSEATYESGFVIDKFPISRPNLTFSTLTVSNMSPEDSSIYLCSAGTGGETEAFFGQGTRLTVV.

This clone was picked up one time. The gene calls are TRBV5-4 and TRBJ1-2, with TRBD1 matching over 7 bases. The CDR3 covers 14 residues. In germline, CDR1 is SGHNT, CDR2 YYREEE (reference sequence). V lost 1 base, J lost 8 bases, and 8 bases stayed unmatched. CDR3 in amino acids: CASSLRQGQGGYTF. As DNA, the CDR3 is TGTGCCAGCAGCTTGCGACAGGGCCAAGGGGGCTACACCTTC.

The rearrangement links TRBV19 to TRBJ1-2, with D tentatively TRBD1 (5 bases). V gave up 3 bases and J gave up 1 base, with 6 bases separating them. This CDR3 is built from 13 residues. Germline V gene sequence: CDR1 LNHDA, CDR2 SQIVND (reference sequence). CDR3 nucleotides: TGTGCCAGTAGTATCAGGGATAACTATGGCTACACCTTC. Protein: CASSIRDNYGYTF.

This clone was counted between two and nine times. This sequence joins TRBV3-1 (or the pseudogene TRBV3-2) and TRBJ2-7; D is unresolved. This CDR3 region has 12 residues. V lost 4 bases to trimming and J lost 0 bases, with 4 bases between them. CDR1 is LGHDT and CDR2 is YNNKEL in the germline V gene (reference sequence). The CDR3 loop is CASSRVSYEQYF. In nucleotides, the CDR3 is TGTGCCAGCAGCCGCGTCTCCTACGAGCAGTACTTC.

This chain uses TRBV29-1 with TRBJ2-5; D may be TRBD2 (6 bases). Trimming removed 4 bases from V and 9 bases from J, with 15 bases in between. The CDR3 is 12 residues long. Per germline, CDR1 SQVTM and CDR2 ANQGSEA. The CDR3 DNA follows: TGCAGCGTTGTTTTTGGGGCGGGGTCCCAGTACTTC. Its protein is CSVVFGAGSQYF.

The chain uses TRBV6-5 and TRBJ1-5; tentatively, D is TRBD1 (6 bases). Germline V gives CDR1 MNHEY, CDR2 SVGAGI. The germline V and J ends were trimmed by 2 bases and 0 bases, with 8 bases remaining between them. The CDR3 runs to 15 residues. The CDR3 is CASSYVRGSNQPQHF. The CDR3 DNA reads as TGTGCCAGCAGTTACGTCAGGGGTAGCAATCAGCCCCAGCATTTT.

The chain couples TRBV5-1 to TRBJ2-3, with 9 bases that match TRBD1. The CDR3 covers 15 residues. Looked up from germline, CDR1 is SGHRS and CDR2 is YFSETQ. V lost 4 bases to trimming and J lost 5 bases; unmatched junction nucleotides: 8. In nucleotides, the CDR3 is TGCGCCAGCAGCAGTGGACAGGGGTTTGGAGATACGCAGTATTTT. Its protein is CASSSGQGFGDTQYF.

This sequence joins TRBV9 and TRBJ2-3; the match to TRBD1 covers 7 bases. Trimming at V came to 4 bases and at J to 5 bases, leaving 10 bases not matched to a gene. Germline-derived CDR1 and CDR2 are SGDLS and YYNGEE. The CDR3 contains 15 residues. The CDR3: CASSPRTGLGDTQYF. In DNA form, the CDR3 reads TGTGCCAGCAGCCCTCGGACAGGTTTAGGAGATACGCAGTATTTT.